Presented here are 19 T cell receptor beta chains from one specimen sequenced in a study of T-cell memory formation after mild COVID-19. TCRdb re-derived calls from the 5' RACE reads in MiXCR, one entry per CDR3 protein. The sample yields 100,000 to 150,000 distinct CDR3 sequences, about 17% seen once. Source material: PBMCs or a T cell subset sorted from them (not recorded which). Receptors originate from a man between 18 and 35 years old who had mild COVID-19 (a few samples of this study predate the infection). Cell type and time point are not known.

V usage is TRBV12-5 and J usage is TRBJ1-1; D remains unclear. The CDR3 runs to 13 residues. V was shortened by 4 bases and J by 0 bases, with 6 bases between the two germline ends. Germline V gene data show CDR1 as LGHNT and CDR2 as FRNRAP. In DNA form, the CDR3 reads TGTGCTAGTGGTTGGGAGGTGAACACTGAAGCTTTCTTT. Amino acids: CASGWEVNTEAFF.

This clonotype was observed a few times. The chain joins TRBV20-1 to TRBJ2-2; D is possibly TRBD1 (6 bases). Trimming shortened V by 6 bases and J by 4 bases, and 12 bases separated the two germline ends. This CDR3 is built from 13 residues. Per germline, CDR1 DFQATT and CDR2 SNEGSKA (reference sequence). Here the CDR3 DNA reads TGCAGTGCACGTCAGGGGTCCACCGGGGAGCTGTTTTTT. Translating gives CSARQGSTGELFF.

CDR3 DNA sequence: TGCAGTGCTAGAGATATCGGGGCTGAAGCTTTCTTT. It yields the protein CSARDIGAEAFF. V usage is TRBV20-1 and J usage is TRBJ1-1; D is uncertain. CDR3 length: 12 residues. The V and J ends lost 0 bases and 6 bases respectively, with 8 bases between them. Per the germline V gene, CDR1 is DFQATT and CDR2 is SNEGSKA (reference sequence).

V gene TRBV28 combines with J gene TRBJ1-2, with unresolved D. Germline V gives CDR1 MDHEN, CDR2 SYDVKM. With 8 bases removed from V and 4 bases from J, the gap between germline ends came to 14 bases. CDR3 size: 13 residues. The chain's CDR3 is CASRPGGLYGYTF. The CDR3 nucleotides read TGTGCCAGCCGACCAGGAGGACTCTATGGCTACACCTTC.

The sample holds a few counts of this clonotype. The chain is built from TRBV15 and TRBJ1-5; possibly TRBD1 for D (5 bases). The germline V gene has CDR1 LNHNV and CDR2 YYDKDF (reference sequence). V was shortened by 1 base and J by 2 bases, with 15 bases between the two germline ends. The CDR3 extends over 17 amino acids. Written as DNA, the CDR3 is TGTGCCACCAGCAGAGTTAGGCTAGTCAGGGGCAATCAGCCCCAGCATTTT. This codes for CATSRVRLVRGNQPQHF. The whole variable domain, remainder taken from reference TRBV15 and TRBJ1-5, is DAMVIQNPRYQVTQFGKPVTLSCSQTLNHNVMYWYQQKSSQAPKLLFHYYDKDFNNEADTPDNFQSRRPNTSFCFLDIRSPGLGDTAMYLCATSRVRLVRGNQPQHFGDGTRLSIL.

The chain recombines TRBV10-3 with TRBJ2-7, with TRBD1 matching 7 bases. The germline CDR1 and CDR2 sequences are ENHRY and SYGVKD. This CDR3 comprises 17 residues. Trimming took 0 bases from V and 4 from J; bases not matched to a gene: 12. This CDR3 is CAISESGVDRKAYEQYF. The CDR3 DNA reads as TGTGCCATCAGTGAGTCGGGGGTGGACAGGAAGGCATACGAGCAGTACTTC.

V is TRBV7-9 and J is TRBJ2-1; the match to TRBD2 covers 7 bases. Losses at the gene ends were 0 bases for V and 6 bases for J; bases not matched to a gene: 2. The CDR3 is 14 residues long. Germline loops: CDR1 SEHNR, CDR2 FQNEAQ (reference sequence). The CDR3 loop is CASSLAGTINEQFF. The CDR3 DNA reads TGTGCCAGCAGCTTAGCCGGGACTATCAATGAGCAGTTCTTC.

There are many counts of this clonotype. V gene TRBV7-6 combines with J gene TRBJ2-3; TRBD1 is a possible D gene (6 bases). The CDR3 runs 14 residues. From germline, CDR1 is SGHVS and CDR2 FNYEAQ. Trimming removed 3 bases at V and 2 bases at J, with 9 bases between. This CDR3 reads CASSFRDNTDTQYF. DNA for the CDR3: TGTGCCAGCAGCTTTAGGGACAACACAGATACGCAGTATTTT.

The V gene is TRBV21-1, the J gene TRBJ2-5; TRBD2 reflects the table's D call only, with no check against the DNA. TRBV21-1 is classified as a pseudogene. The CDR3 covers 16 residues. The CDR3 protein is CASSNWTSVVQETQYF. The CDR3 DNA reads as TGTGCCAGCAGCAACTGGACTAGCGTGGTACAAGAGACCCAGTACTTC.

This clonotype was picked up a small number of times. V usage is TRBV19 and J usage is TRBJ2-6; possibly TRBD1 or TRBD2 for D (6 bases each). V gave up 3 bases and J gave up 4 bases, with 10 bases separating them. The germline gives CDR1 LNHDA, CDR2 SQIVND (reference sequence). CDR3 length equals 15 residues. CDR3 sequence reads: CASSIGGPGANVLTF. DNA of the CDR3: TGTGCCAGTAGTATCGGGGGCCCCGGGGCCAACGTCCTGACTTTC. Filled out from reference TRBV19 and TRBJ2-6, the complete variable domain reads DGGITQSPKYLFRKEGQNVTLSCEQNLNHDAMYWYRQDPGQGLRLIYYSQIVNDFQKGDIAEGYSVSREKKESFPLTVTSAQKNPTAFYLCASSIGGPGANVLTFGAGSRLTVL.

This clonotype has a handful of counts. This chain connects TRBV7-3 to TRBJ2-3; 8 nucleotides match TRBD2. Germline-derived CDR1 and CDR2 are SGHTA and FQGTGA. V trimming: 3 bases; J trimming: 4 bases; junction bases outside the gene matches: 9. The CDR3 spans 16 residues. The CDR3 DNA reads TGTGCCAGCAGCTTCCTCGGGGGGGCCATTCCAGATACGCAGTATTTT. Residues: CASSFLGGAIPDTQYF.

The genes are TRBV7-6 and TRBJ2-3; 7 nucleotides align to TRBD1. Germline V gene sequence: CDR1 SGHVS, CDR2 FNYEAQ. Trimming took 5 bases from V and 7 from J; bases not matched to a gene: 9. The CDR3 covers 14 residues. The CDR3 sequence: CASSTQDRDNTQYF. In DNA, the CDR3 is TGTGCCAGCAGCACGCAAGACAGGGACAATACGCAGTATTTT.

The table lists this clonotype with a few counts. The chain uses TRBV7-2 and TRBJ1-2; tentatively, D is TRBD1 (6 bases). This CDR3 comprises 14 residues. CDR1 is SGHTA, CDR2 FQGNSA, per germline. V lost 7 bases and J lost 1, with 13 bases in between. CDR3 coding DNA: TGTGCCAGCACCCAAATGGACAGTAACTATGGCTACACCTTC. Residues: CASTQMDSNYGYTF.

This clonotype has just a few counts. This chain links TRBV12-3 or TRBV12-4 with TRBJ1-3, with 7 bases that match TRBD1. The CDR3 length is 14 residues. With 2 bases clipped from V and 5 bases from J, the junction kept 3 bases outside the gene matches. In nucleotides, the CDR3 is TGTGCCAGCAGTTTACCACAGGGGAGAAACACCATATATTTT. It specifies CASSLPQGRNTIYF.

This clonotype has only a few counts. The V gene is TRBV6-5, the J gene TRBJ2-4, with TRBD2 matching 7 bases. Germline-derived CDR1 and CDR2 are MNHEY and SVGAGI. CDR3 length equals 12 residues. Unmatched junction bases numbered 2, after V lost 5 bases and J lost 7 bases. DNA for the CDR3: TGTGCCAGCAGTGGACTAGATAACATTCAGTACTTC. Translation gives CASSGLDNIQYF.

This clonotype was detected a few times. The chain employs TRBV29-1 and TRBJ2-5, with 8 bases matching TRBD1. The V gene end was trimmed by 3 bases and the J gene end by 5 bases; junction bases not matched to a gene: 8. Germline assignment: CDR1 SQVTM and CDR2 ANQGSEA. The CDR3 runs 14 residues. DNA of the CDR3: TGCAGCGTTGATCGGCAGGGGGCGAGCGAGACCCAGTACTTC. This codes for CSVDRQGASETQYF. Combining the CDR3 with reference TRBV29-1 and TRBJ2-5 gives the whole variable domain SAVISQKPSRDICQRGTSLTIQCQVDSQVTMMFWYRQQPGQSLTLIATANQGSEATYESGFVIDKFPISRPNLTFSTLTVSNMSPEDSSIYLCSVDRQGASETQYFGPGTRLLVL.

About this clonotype itself: A much more abundant neighbour one base away suggests this may be a read error. V usage is TRBV7-2 and J usage is TRBJ1-5; D perhaps matches TRBD1 (6 bases). Germline CDR1 and CDR2: SGHTA and FQGNSA. V lost 2 bases and J 7 bases, leaving 9 bases between the germline ends. The CDR3 covers 13 residues. CDR3 region: CASSLHRDQPQHF. In DNA, the CDR3 is TGTGCCAGCAGCTTACACAGGGACCAGCCCCAGCATTTT.

This clonotype has a handful of counts. This chain uses TRBV7-2 with TRBJ1-5; D unresolved. CDR1 SGHTA and CDR2 FQGNSA come from the germline V gene. V shed 3 bases and J shed 5 bases, with 5 bases lying between them. This CDR3 has 12 residues. CDR3 in amino acids: CASSFGDQPQHF. CDR3 nucleotides: TGTGCCAGCAGCTTCGGAGATCAGCCCCAGCATTTT.

With respect to this clonotype: An end of the junction does not agree with germline; a read error may underlie this. The gene calls are TRBV7-3 and TRBJ2-1; D is possibly TRBD1 (6 bases). The V gene's germline CDR1 is SGHTA and CDR2 FQGTGA. There are 12 residues in the CDR3. The CDR3 protein is CASSVPGHLPIF. The DNA of the CDR3 is TGTGCCAGCAGCGTACCGGGACACCTCCCGATCTTC.